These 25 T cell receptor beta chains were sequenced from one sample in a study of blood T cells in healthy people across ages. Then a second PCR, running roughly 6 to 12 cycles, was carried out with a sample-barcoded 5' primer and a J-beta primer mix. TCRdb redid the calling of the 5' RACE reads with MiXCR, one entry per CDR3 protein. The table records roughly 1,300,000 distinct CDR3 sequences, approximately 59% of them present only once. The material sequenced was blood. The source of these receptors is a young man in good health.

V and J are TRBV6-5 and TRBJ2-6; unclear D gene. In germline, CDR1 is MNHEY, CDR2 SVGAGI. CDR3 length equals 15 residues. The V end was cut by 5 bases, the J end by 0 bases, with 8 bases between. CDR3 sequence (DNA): TGTGCCAGCAGTACGGACGGCTCTGGGGCCAACGTCCTGACTTTC. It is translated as CASSTDGSGANVLTF.

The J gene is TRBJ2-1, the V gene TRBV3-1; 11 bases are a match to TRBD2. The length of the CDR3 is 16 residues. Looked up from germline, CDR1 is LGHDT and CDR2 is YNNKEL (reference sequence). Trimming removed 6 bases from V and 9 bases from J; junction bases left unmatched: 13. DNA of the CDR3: TGTGCCAGCAGACAGACCGGGACTAGCGGCATTGGTGAGCAGTTCTTC. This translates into CASRQTGTSGIGEQFF.

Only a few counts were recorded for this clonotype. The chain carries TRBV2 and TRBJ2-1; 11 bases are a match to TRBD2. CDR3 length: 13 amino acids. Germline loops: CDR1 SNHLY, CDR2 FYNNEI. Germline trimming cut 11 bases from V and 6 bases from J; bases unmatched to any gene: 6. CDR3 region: CAVTGTSGNEQFF. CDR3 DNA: TGTGCCGTCACCGGGACTAGCGGCAATGAGCAGTTCTTC.

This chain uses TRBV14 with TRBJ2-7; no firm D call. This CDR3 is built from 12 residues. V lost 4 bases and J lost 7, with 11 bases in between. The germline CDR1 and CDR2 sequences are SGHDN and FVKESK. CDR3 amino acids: CASSPHNNEQYF. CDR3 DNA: TGTGCCAGCAGCCCTCATAACAATGAGCAGTACTTC.

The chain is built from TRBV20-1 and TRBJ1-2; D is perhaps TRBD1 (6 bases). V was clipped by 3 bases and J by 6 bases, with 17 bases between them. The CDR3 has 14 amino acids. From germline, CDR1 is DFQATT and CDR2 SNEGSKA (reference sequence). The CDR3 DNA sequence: TGCAGTGCTAGCCAGCGGCAGGGGCCTCATGGCTACACCTTC. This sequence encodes CSASQRQGPHGYTF.

Written as DNA, the CDR3 is TGCGCCAGCAGCTTTAACGTAATCGAGGGCTACACCTTC. Translating gives CASSFNVIEGYTF. The genes are TRBV5-1 and TRBJ1-2; D not certain. The V gene's germline CDR1 is SGHRS and CDR2 YFSETQ. CDR3 size: 13 residues. V lost 2 bases and J lost 8, with 13 bases in between.

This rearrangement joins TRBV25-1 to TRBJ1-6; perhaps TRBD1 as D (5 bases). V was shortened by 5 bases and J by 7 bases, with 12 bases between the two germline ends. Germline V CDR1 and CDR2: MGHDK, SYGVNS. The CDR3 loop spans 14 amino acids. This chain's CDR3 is CASSLTARNSPLHF. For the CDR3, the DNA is TGTGCCAGCAGTCTGACAGCCAGAAATTCACCCCTCCACTTT.

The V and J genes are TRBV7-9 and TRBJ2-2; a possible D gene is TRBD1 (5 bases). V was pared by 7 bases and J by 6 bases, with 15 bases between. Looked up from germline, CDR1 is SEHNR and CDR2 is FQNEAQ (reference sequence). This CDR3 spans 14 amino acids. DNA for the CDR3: TGTGCCAGCAACCCCTCCCCAGGGTCCGGGGAGCTGTTTTTT. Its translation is CASNPSPGSGELFF.

CDR3 protein: CSASNSPGTEAFF. The CDR3 DNA sequence: TGCAGTGCTAGCAACAGCCCTGGCACTGAAGCTTTCTTT. The genes are TRBV20-1 and TRBJ1-1; D call uncertain. The CDR3 is 13 residues long. CDR1 is DFQATT, CDR2 SNEGSKA, per germline (reference sequence). V was clipped by 3 bases and J by 4 bases, with 12 bases between them.

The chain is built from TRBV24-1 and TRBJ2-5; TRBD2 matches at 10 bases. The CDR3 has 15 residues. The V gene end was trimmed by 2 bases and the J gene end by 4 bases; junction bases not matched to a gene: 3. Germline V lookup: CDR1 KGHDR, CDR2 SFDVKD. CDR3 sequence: CATSDSRTSGETQYF. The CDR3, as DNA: TGTGCCACCAGTGATTCCAGGACTAGCGGAGAGACCCAGTACTTC.

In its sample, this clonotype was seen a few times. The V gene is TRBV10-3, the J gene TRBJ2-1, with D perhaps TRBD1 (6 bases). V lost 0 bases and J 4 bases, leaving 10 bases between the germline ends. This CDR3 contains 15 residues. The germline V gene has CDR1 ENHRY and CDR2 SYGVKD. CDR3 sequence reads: CAISESKDRYNEQFF. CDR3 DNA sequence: TGTGCCATCAGTGAGTCGAAGGACAGATACAATGAGCAGTTCTTC.

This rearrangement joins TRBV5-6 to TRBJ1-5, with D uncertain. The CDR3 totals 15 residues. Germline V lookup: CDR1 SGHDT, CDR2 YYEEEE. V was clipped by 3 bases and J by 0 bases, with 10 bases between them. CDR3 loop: CASSYLVDSNQPQHF. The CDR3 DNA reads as TGTGCCAGCAGCTATCTCGTGGATAGCAATCAGCCCCAGCATTTT. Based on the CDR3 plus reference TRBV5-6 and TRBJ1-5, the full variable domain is DAGVTQSPTHLIKTRGQQVTLRCSPKSGHDTVSWYQQALGQGPQFIFQYYEEEERQRGNFPDRFSGHQFPNYSSELNVNALLLGDSALYLCASSYLVDSNQPQHFGDGTRLSIL.

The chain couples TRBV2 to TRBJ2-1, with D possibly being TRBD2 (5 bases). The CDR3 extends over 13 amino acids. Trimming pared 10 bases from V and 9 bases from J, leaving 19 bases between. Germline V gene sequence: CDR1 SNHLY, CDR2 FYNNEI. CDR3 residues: CATLRVGLGEQFF. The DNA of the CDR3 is TGTGCCACCTTGAGGGTCGGGCTGGGTGAGCAGTTCTTC.

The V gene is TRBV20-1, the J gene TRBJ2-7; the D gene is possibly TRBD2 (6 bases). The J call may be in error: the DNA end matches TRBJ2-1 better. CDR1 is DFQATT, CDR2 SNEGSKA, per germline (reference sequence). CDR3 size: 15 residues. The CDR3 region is CSARGGKTVDNEQFF. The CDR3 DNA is TGCAGTGCTAGGGGAGGCAAGACAGTCGACAATGAGCAGTTCTTC.

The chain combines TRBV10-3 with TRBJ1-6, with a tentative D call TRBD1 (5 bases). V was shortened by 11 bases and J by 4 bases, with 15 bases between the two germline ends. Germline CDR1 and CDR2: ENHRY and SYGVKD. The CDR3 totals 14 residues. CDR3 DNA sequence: TGTGCCTCCCTCGAGGGACTGTATAATTCACCCCTCCACTTT. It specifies CASLEGLYNSPLHF.

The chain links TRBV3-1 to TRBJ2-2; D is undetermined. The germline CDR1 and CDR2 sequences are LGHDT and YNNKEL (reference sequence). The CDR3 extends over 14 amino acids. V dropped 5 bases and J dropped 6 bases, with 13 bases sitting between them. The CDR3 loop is CASSKSDVAGELFF. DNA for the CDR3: TGTGCCAGCAGCAAATCGGACGTTGCCGGGGAGCTGTTTTTT.

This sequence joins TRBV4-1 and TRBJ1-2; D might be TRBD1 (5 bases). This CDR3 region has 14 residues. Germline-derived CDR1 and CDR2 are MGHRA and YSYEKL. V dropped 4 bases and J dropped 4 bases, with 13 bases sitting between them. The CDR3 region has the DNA TGCGCCAGCAGCCGAGAGACAGTTCCCTATGGCTACACCTTC. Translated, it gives CASSRETVPYGYTF.

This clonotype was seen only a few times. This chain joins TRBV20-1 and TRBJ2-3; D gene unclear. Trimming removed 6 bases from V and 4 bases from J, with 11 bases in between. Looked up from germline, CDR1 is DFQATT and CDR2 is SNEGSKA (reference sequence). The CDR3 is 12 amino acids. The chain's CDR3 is CSAQPVADTQYF. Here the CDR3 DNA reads TGCAGTGCCCAGCCCGTGGCAGATACGCAGTATTTT.

The CDR3 spells CASRTGISYNEQFF. The CDR3 nucleotides read TGTGCCAGCAGGACGGGGATCTCCTACAATGAGCAGTTCTTC. The chain links TRBV2 to TRBJ2-1, with D possibly matching TRBD2 (5 bases). Trimming removed 6 bases from V and 0 bases from J, with 9 bases in between. This CDR3 is 14 amino acids long. Germline V gene data show CDR1 as SNHLY and CDR2 as FYNNEI.

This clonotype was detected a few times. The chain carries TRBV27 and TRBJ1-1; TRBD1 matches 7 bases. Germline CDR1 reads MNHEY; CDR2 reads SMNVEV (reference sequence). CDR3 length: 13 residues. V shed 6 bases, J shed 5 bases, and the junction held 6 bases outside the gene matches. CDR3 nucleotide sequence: TGTGCCAGCAGCGTCGGACAGGCGACTGAAGCTTTCTTT. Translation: CASSVGQATEAFF.

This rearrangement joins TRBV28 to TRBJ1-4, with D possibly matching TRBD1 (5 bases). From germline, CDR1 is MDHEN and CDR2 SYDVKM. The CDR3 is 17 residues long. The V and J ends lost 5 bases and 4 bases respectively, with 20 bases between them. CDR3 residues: CASSQRPGPLYNEKLFF. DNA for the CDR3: TGTGCCAGCAGTCAACGACCGGGACCGCTTTATAATGAAAAACTGTTTTTT. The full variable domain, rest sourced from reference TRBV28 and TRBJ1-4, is DVKVTQSSRYLVKRTGEKVFLECVQDMDHENMFWYRQDPGLGLRLIYFSYDVKMKEKGDIPEGYSVSREKKERFSLILESASTNQTSMYLCASSQRPGPLYNEKLFFGSGTQLSVL.

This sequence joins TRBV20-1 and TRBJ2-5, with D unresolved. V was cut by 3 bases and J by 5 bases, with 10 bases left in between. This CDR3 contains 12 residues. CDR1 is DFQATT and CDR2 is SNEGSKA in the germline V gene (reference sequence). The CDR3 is CSARIGSETQYF. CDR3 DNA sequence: TGCAGTGCTAGGATTGGGTCGGAGACCCAGTACTTC.

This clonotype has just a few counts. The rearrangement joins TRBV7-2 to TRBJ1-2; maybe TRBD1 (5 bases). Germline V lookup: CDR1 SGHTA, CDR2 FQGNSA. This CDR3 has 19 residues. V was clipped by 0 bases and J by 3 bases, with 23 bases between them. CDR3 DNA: TGTGCCAGCAGCTTAGCTCAGGTCTCTAAGGGGCAGGAGCACTATGGCTACACCTTC. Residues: CASSLAQVSKGQEHYGYTF.

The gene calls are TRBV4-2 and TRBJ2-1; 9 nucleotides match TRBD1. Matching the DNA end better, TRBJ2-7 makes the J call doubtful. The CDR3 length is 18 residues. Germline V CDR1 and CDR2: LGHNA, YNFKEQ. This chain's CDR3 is CASSQDNRDRDLVFEQYF. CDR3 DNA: TGTGCCAGCAGCCAAGATAATAGGGACAGGGATTTAGTATTTGAGCAGTACTTC.

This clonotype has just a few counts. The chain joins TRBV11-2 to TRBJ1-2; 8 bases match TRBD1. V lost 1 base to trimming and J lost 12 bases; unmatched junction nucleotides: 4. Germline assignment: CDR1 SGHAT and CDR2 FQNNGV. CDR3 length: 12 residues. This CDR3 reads CASSLGGQGDTF. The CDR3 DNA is TGTGCCAGCAGCTTAGGCGGACAGGGCGACACCTTC.